Following are 23 T cell receptor beta chains from one sample sequenced in a study of blood T cell repertoires in COVID-19. Generated by immunoSEQ multiplex PCR, the TCRdb table keeps only in-frame clones and is missing some. The sample yields roughly 24,000 clones, 85% to 90% seen once. The sample consisted of peripheral blood. The origin of the receptors is a man aged 65-85 years with COVID-19, enrolled during active disease.

V gene TRBV19 combines with J gene TRBJ2-5; D perhaps matches TRBD1 (6 bases). This CDR3 spans 16 amino acids. The V gene's germline CDR1 is LNHDA and CDR2 SQIVND (reference sequence). Trimming removed 1 base from V and 0 bases from J, with 12 bases in between. CDR3 loop: CASSIGQGIYQETQYF. The CDR3 DNA is TGTGCCAGTAGTATAGGCCAGGGGATATACCAAGAGACCCAGTACTTC.

The chain joins TRBV11-2 to TRBJ1-1; TRBD1 matches 8 bases. Germline V gene data show CDR1 as SGHAT and CDR2 as FQNNGV. The CDR3 has 17 residues. The J segment lost 5 bases and the V segment lost 4 bases, leaving 15 bases of the junction unmatched. The chain's CDR3 is CASSSLDRVWGRTEAFF. As DNA, the CDR3 is TGTGCCAGCAGCTCCTTGGACAGGGTGTGGGGTAGGACTGAAGCTTTCTTT.

This chain uses TRBV7-9 with TRBJ1-2, with 10 nucleotides matching TRBD1. Germline CDR1 reads SEHNR; CDR2 reads FQNEAQ (reference sequence). With V trimmed by 4 bases and J by 7 bases, 6 bases remained unmatched. The CDR3 has 14 amino acids. CDR3 protein: CASSSRQGAPGYTF. CDR3 nucleotides: TGTGCCAGCAGCTCAAGACAGGGGGCGCCTGGCTACACCTTC.

This clone was picked up one time. The rearrangement links TRBV12-5 to TRBJ1-2, with D possibly being TRBD1 (6 bases). Germline values: CDR1 LGHNT, CDR2 FRNRAP. The CDR3 spans 15 residues. V dropped 3 bases and J dropped 8 bases, with 19 bases sitting between them. The CDR3 bases are TGTGCTAGTGGTTTAAGCGTTTTGGGGGCGCAGGGCTACACCTTC. Protein sequence: CASGLSVLGAQGYTF. Looking up the rest from reference TRBV12-5 and TRBJ1-2 gives the full variable domain: DARVTQTPRHKVTEMGQEVTMRCQPILGHNTVFWYRQTMMQGLELLAYFRNRAPLDDSGMPKDRFSAEMPDATLATLKIQPSEPRDSAVYFCASGLSVLGAQGYTFGSGTRLTVV.

The CDR3 DNA is TGTGCCAGTAGTTCCCCGGGACAGGCTACGGGCTATGGCTACACCTTC. It translates to CASSSPGQATGYGYTF. The V gene is TRBV19, the J gene TRBJ1-2; 8 nucleotides align to TRBD1. The CDR3 is made up of 16 amino acids. J lost 4 bases, V lost 5 bases, and 12 bases had no gene match. Germline-derived CDR1 and CDR2 are LNHDA and SQIVND (reference sequence).

This clone was observed a handful of times. The chain has TRBV19 and TRBJ1-4, with D uncertain. The V end lost 4 bases, the J end lost 0 bases, and 3 bases lay between the germline ends. Per germline, CDR1 LNHDA and CDR2 SQIVND (reference sequence). The CDR3 has 13 residues. The CDR3 bases are TGTGCCAGTAGTACTGCAACTAATGAAAAACTGTTTTTT. Translated: CASSTATNEKLFF.

V usage is TRBV10-3 and J usage is TRBJ2-5, with TRBD2 as a possible D gene (6 bases). The V gene's germline CDR1 is ENHRY and CDR2 SYGVKD. This CDR3 spans 16 amino acids. Deletions cut 5 bases from V and 3 bases from J, with 19 bases between. The CDR3 reads CAISRNRDSTEETQYF. The CDR3 nucleotides are TGTGCCATCAGTCGCAACCGGGACTCGACCGAAGAGACCCAGTACTTC.

The rearrangement joins TRBV11-2 to TRBJ2-5; 10 nucleotides match TRBD1. With 4 bases clipped from V and 4 bases from J, the junction kept 6 bases outside the gene matches. Per the germline V gene, CDR1 is SGHAT and CDR2 is FQNNGV. The CDR3 sequence is 15 residues long. The CDR3 loop reads CASSYFGTGVETQYF. The DNA of the CDR3 is TGTGCCAGCAGCTACTTCGGGACAGGGGTAGAGACCCAGTACTTC.

The CDR3 DNA follows: TGTGCCAGCAGCCACCCTCTTTGGGCGTCCAGGGATTCCTATGGCTACACCTTC. This codes for CASSHPLWASRDSYGYTF. The rearrangement joins TRBV4-2 to TRBJ1-2, with D maybe TRBD1 (5 bases). This CDR3 spans 18 amino acids. Trimming took 3 bases from V and 4 from J, leaving 24 bases between them. Germline V gives CDR1 LGHNA, CDR2 YNFKEQ.

This rearrangement joins TRBV2 to TRBJ1-1; weak D call: TRBD1 (5 bases). The V and J ends lost 2 bases and 4 bases respectively, with 11 bases between them. Germline CDR1 and CDR2: SNHLY and FYNNEI. The CDR3 contains 14 residues. The CDR3 spells CASSERGEATEAFF. DNA of the CDR3: TGTGCCAGCAGTGAACGGGGGGAGGCCACTGAAGCTTTCTTT.

The V gene is TRBV3-1 (or the pseudogene TRBV3-2), the J gene TRBJ2-5; possibly TRBD2 for D (6 bases). Germline values: CDR1 LGHDT, CDR2 YNNKEL (reference sequence). V shed 0 bases and J shed 5 bases, with 19 bases lying between them. There are 17 residues in the CDR3. The CDR3 protein is CASSQDLGGILRETQYF. In DNA, the CDR3 is TGTGCCAGCAGCCAAGATTTGGGAGGCATTCTGAGGGAGACCCAGTACTTC.

This sequence joins TRBV7-2 and TRBJ2-6; TRBD1 aligns across 11 bases. From germline, CDR1 is SGHTA and CDR2 FQGNSA. The CDR3 loop spans 18 amino acids. V lost 5 bases, J lost 2 bases, and 8 bases stayed unmatched. The CDR3 sequence: CASSPKGTGGAGANVLTF. The CDR3 DNA reads TGTGCCAGCAGCCCCAAGGGGACAGGGGGAGCTGGGGCCAACGTCCTGACTTTC. Together with reference TRBV7-2 and TRBJ2-6, the CDR3 gives the full variable domain: GAGVSQSPSNKVTEKGKDVELRCDPISGHTALYWYRQSLGQGLEFLIYFQGNSAPDKSGLPSDRFSAERTGGSVSTLTIQRTQQEDSAVYLCASSPKGTGGAGANVLTFGAGSRLTVL.

The chain is built from TRBV6-5 and TRBJ1-2, with TRBD1 matching over 7 bases. This CDR3 is built from 14 residues. Germline V gene sequence: CDR1 MNHEY, CDR2 SVGAGI. J lost 4 bases, V lost 7 bases, and 9 bases had no gene match. In DNA, the CDR3 is TGTGCCAGCATTCCGACAGGGCTGGTCTATGGCTACACCTTC. This gives the protein CASIPTGLVYGYTF.

The rearrangement links TRBV10-3 to TRBJ1-2; a possible D gene is TRBD1 (6 bases). V lost 6 bases and J lost 1, with 18 bases in between. CDR3 size: 16 residues. Germline V CDR1 and CDR2: ENHRY, SYGVKD. CDR3 sequence reads: CAISNPNRALNYGYTF. The CDR3 nucleotides read TGTGCCATCAGCAACCCCAACAGGGCCCTTAACTATGGCTACACCTTC.

This clone has just a few counts. V gene TRBV10-1 combines with J gene TRBJ2-2, with TRBD1 identical over 9 bases. In germline, CDR1 is WNHNN, CDR2 SYGVQD (reference sequence). The CDR3 loop spans 15 amino acids. V shed 3 bases, J shed 6 bases, and the junction held 5 bases outside the gene matches. The CDR3 reads CASSEPGQGAGELFF. The CDR3 nucleotides are TGCGCCAGCAGTGAACCGGGACAGGGCGCCGGGGAGCTGTTTTTT.

This clone was recorded only once. The J gene is TRBJ1-5, the V gene TRBV5-8, with TRBD1 matching over 9 bases. This CDR3 region has 14 residues. The germline CDR1 and CDR2 sequences are SGHTS and YDEGEE. V was clipped by 3 bases and J by 6 bases; unmatched bases: 4. The CDR3 DNA reads as TGTGCCAGCAGCTCCGGGACAGGGCCTCAGCCCCAGCATTTT. Amino acid sequence: CASSSGTGPQPQHF.

This clone was counted only a few times. As DNA, the CDR3 is TGTGCCAGCAGTGAGAGGTATGGCTACACCTTC. This translates into CASSERYGYTF. This sequence joins TRBV2 and TRBJ1-2; no clear D gene. The V and J ends lost 3 bases and 5 bases respectively, with 4 bases between them. This CDR3 has 11 residues. Germline values: CDR1 SNHLY, CDR2 FYNNEI.

The V call is TRBV6-6, the J call TRBJ2-1; weak D call: TRBD2 (5 bases). Between the trimmed V and J ends, which lost 0 bases and 9 bases, there was a span of 9 bases. This CDR3 region has 13 residues. Germline V lookup: CDR1 MNHNY, CDR2 SVGAGI (reference sequence). The DNA of the CDR3 is TGTGCCAGCAGTTACTCCGACCTAGCTGAGCAGTTCTTC. This sequence encodes CASSYSDLAEQFF.

The J gene is TRBJ1-5, the V gene TRBV12-3 or TRBV12-4; D is unclear. This CDR3 region has 13 residues. V lost 4 bases and J 12 bases, leaving 16 bases between the germline ends. CDR3 coding DNA: TGTGCCAGCAGTTCCATAACCAGGAATGACCAGCATTTT. Residues: CASSSITRNDQHF.

This clone has just one count. The chain carries TRBV19 and TRBJ1-2, with 7 bases fitting TRBD1. Losses at the gene ends were 6 bases for V and 4 bases for J; bases not matched to a gene: 5. There are 13 residues in the CDR3. Germline CDR1 LNHDA, CDR2 SQIVND (reference sequence). The CDR3 DNA reads TGTGCCAGTAGCCCGACAGGGAGCTATGGCTACACCTTC. This translates into CASSPTGSYGYTF. Based on the CDR3 plus reference TRBV19 and TRBJ1-2, the full variable domain is DGGITQSPKYLFRKEGQNVTLSCEQNLNHDAMYWYRQDPGQGLRLIYYSQIVNDFQKGDIAEGYSVSREKKESFPLTVTSAQKNPTAFYLCASSPTGSYGYTFGSGTRLTVV.

This rearrangement joins TRBV29-1 to TRBJ2-5, with TRBD2 matching 9 bases. J lost 5 bases, V lost 6 bases, and 10 bases had no gene match. This CDR3 has 14 amino acids. The V gene's germline CDR1 is SQVTM and CDR2 ANQGSEA. CDR3 amino acids: CSVYGGLAGETQYF. Written as DNA, the CDR3 is TGCAGCGTCTATGGGGGACTAGCTGGGGAGACCCAGTACTTC.

The chain combines TRBV29-1 with TRBJ2-2; D is ambiguous. From germline, CDR1 is SQVTM and CDR2 ANQGSEA. The CDR3 runs 15 residues. V gave up 5 bases and J gave up 1 base, with 14 bases separating them. DNA of the CDR3: TGCAGCGTTAGATCGCCAGGCCGGAACACCGGGGAGCTGTTTTTT. Its protein is CSVRSPGRNTGELFF.

With respect to this clone: Within the sample, other DNA sequences also encode this same CDR3. This chain joins TRBV19 and TRBJ2-7; D unclear. This CDR3 contains 14 residues. Looked up from germline, CDR1 is LNHDA and CDR2 is SQIVND (reference sequence). The ends were cut back, 3 bases at V and 0 bases at J, with 9 bases in the middle. CDR3 nucleotides: TGTGCCAGTAGTATTGGTGCGGACTCCTACGAGCAGTACTTC. This sequence encodes CASSIGADSYEQYF.